This record covers a single T cell receptor beta chain. This specimen belongs to a study of blood T cell repertoires in COVID-19. With V trimmed by 7 bases and J by 9 bases, 14 bases remained unmatched. Germline CDR1 and CDR2: MDHEN and SYDVKM. The CDR3 is 17 residues long. In the original workflow: Amplification with reference gene primers provided the estimates of nucleated cell counts. The table came from immunoSEQ multiplex PCR; TCRdb's copy has only in-frame clones and leaves some out. V and J calls and clone size are as listed in that table; D and trimming were resolved from the DNA. The sample includes roughly 80,000 clones, 86% of them seen just once.

This TCR was sampled from a woman in her sixties with acute or convalescent COVID-19. The rearrangement links TRBV28 to TRBJ2-1; 14 bases match TRBD2. Material for sequencing was peripheral blood. CDR3 sequence reads: CASTTIGTSGSTPEQFF. The CDR3 coding sequence is TGTGCCAGCACCACTATCGGGACTAGCGGGAGTACCCCTGAGCAGTTCTTC.